Each of the 7 T cell receptor beta chains below was sequenced from the same sample in a study of radiation and T cells in renal cell carcinoma. The time point is: baseline pretreatment blood. Noted treatment: 15 Gy SBRT to primary tumor, nephrectomy 4 weeks later. This table comes from immunoSEQ multiplex PCR, and its TCRdb copy is limited to in-frame clones, with some not included. The data contain 87,000 or so clones, about 86% of them singletons. Here the sequenced sample was blood, taken from a patient whose treatment included radiotherapy and nephrectomy. All receptors derive from a man in his fifties or sixties with renal cell carcinoma.

This clone appeared once. The gene calls are TRBV29-1 and TRBJ1-1, with no clear D. With 4 bases removed from V and 10 bases from J, the gap between germline ends came to 16 bases. CDR3 length: 12 amino acids. Germline assignment: CDR1 SQVTM and CDR2 ANQGSEA. DNA for the CDR3: TGCAGCGTTGTTTCAGGAACCGTTGGAGCTTTCTTT. The encoded protein is CSVVSGTVGAFF.

The rearrangement links TRBV18 to TRBJ2-4; no clear D. Germline CDR1 is KGHSH and CDR2 is LQKENI. V was pared by 0 bases and J by 3 bases, with 12 bases between. The CDR3 loop spans 16 amino acids. The CDR3 region has the DNA TGTGCCAGCTCACCACCGTCCACAGCAGGCAAAAACATTCAGTACTTC. Protein: CASSPPSTAGKNIQYF.

This clone has just one count. The chain combines TRBV7-9 with TRBJ1-1; 11 bases map to TRBD1. J was trimmed by 5 bases and V by 7 bases; bases with no gene match: 12. Germline CDR1 reads SEHNR; CDR2 reads FQNEAQ (reference sequence). The CDR3 spans 16 residues. The chain's CDR3 is CASNHGGTGGLTEAFF. In DNA form, the CDR3 reads TGTGCCAGCAATCACGGGGGGACAGGGGGTCTTACTGAAGCTTTCTTT.

This chain links TRBV7-2 with TRBJ1-2, with 8 nucleotides matching TRBD1. CDR3 length: 15 residues. The V and J ends lost 1 base and 4 bases, in that order; junction bases with no gene match: 5. Germline V gives CDR1 SGHTA, CDR2 FQGNSA. The CDR3 reads CASSLGGQEIYGYTF. Written as DNA, the CDR3 is TGTGCCAGCAGCTTAGGGGGACAGGAGATCTATGGCTACACCTTC.

The CDR3 here is CASSTPPGTSGNIQYF. Here the CDR3 DNA reads TGTGCCAGTAGTACCCCCCCCGGGACAAGCGGAAACATTCAGTACTTC. The rearrangement uses TRBV19 and TRBJ2-4; D possibly corresponds to TRBD1 (6 bases). The CDR3 covers 16 residues. With 4 bases removed from V and 6 bases from J, the gap between germline ends came to 19 bases. Germline assignment: CDR1 LNHDA and CDR2 SQIVND (reference sequence).

The chain is built from TRBV6-4 and TRBJ1-1, with D possibly being TRBD1 (5 bases). Germline V gene data show CDR1 as MRHNA and CDR2 as SNTAGT. CDR3 length: 15 amino acids. V was trimmed by 5 bases and J by 1 base, leaving 14 bases between them. The CDR3: CASSFLRDKNTEAFF. DNA for the CDR3: TGTGCCAGCAGTTTCCTCAGGGATAAGAACACTGAAGCTTTCTTT.

V usage is TRBV18 and J usage is TRBJ2-2; a weak D match, TRBD1 (6 bases). Per the germline V gene, CDR1 is KGHSH and CDR2 is LQKENI. V was clipped by 1 base and J by 5 bases, with 14 bases between them. The length of the CDR3 is 16 residues. The CDR3 sequence is CASSPQTGLLTGELFF. DNA of the CDR3: TGTGCCAGCTCACCACAGACAGGTTTGCTAACCGGGGAGCTGTTTTTT.